The rows below give T cell receptor beta chains drawn from one sample of a study of blood T cell repertoires in COVID-19. Assay: immunoSEQ multiplex PCR; the TCRdb copy retains only in-frame clones and omits some. Here the sample spans 52,000 or so clones, about 80% being singletons. The sequencing input was peripheral blood. All receptors come from a man aged 50-59 years with active or convalescent COVID-19. CDR3s leave out the opening cysteine and the closing phenylalanine or tryptophan.

J: TRBJ1-4; length: 12; V: TRBV19; CDR3: ASSIWTGGEKLF
J: TRBJ1-1; length: 9; V: TRBV27; CDR3: ASIQNTEAF
J: TRBJ2-5; length: 12; V: TRBV10-3; CDR3: AISAPGTRETQY
J: TRBJ2-1; length: 12; V: TRBV19; CDR3: ASRGGASYNEQF
J: TRBJ2-7; length: 13; V: TRBV15; CDR3: ATSREGTRRNEQY
J: TRBJ1-3; length: 14; V: TRBV5-6; CDR3: ASSLLGGVSGNTIY
J: TRBJ1-2; length: 12; V: TRBV6-5; CDR3: ASALRSTNYGYT
J: TRBJ1-5; length: 13; V: TRBV6-5; CDR3: ASRGEGGGNQPQH
J: TRBJ1-2; length: 12; V: TRBV5-1; CDR3: ASSLGGDRYGYT
J: TRBJ1-5; length: 12; V: TRBV27; CDR3: ASSFRDSNQPQH
J: TRBJ2-5; length: 11; V: TRBV12-3/TRBV12-4; CDR3: ASSLNSQITQY
J: TRBJ2-5; length: 13; V: TRBV5-1; CDR3: ASSSPSSVRETQY
J: TRBJ1-1; length: 11; V: TRBV12-3/TRBV12-4; CDR3: ASSFGLNTEAF
J: TRBJ2-7; length: 13; V: TRBV2; CDR3: ASSSQGTVTYEQY
J: TRBJ2-7; length: 11; V: TRBV27; CDR3: ASSYSGGTEQY
J: TRBJ2-1; length: 13; V: TRBV3-1/TRBV3-2; CDR3: ASSPLAGGRNEQF
J: TRBJ1-6; length: 11; V: TRBV12-3/TRBV12-4; CDR3: ASTDRGNSPLH
J: TRBJ1-3; length: 14; V: TRBV7-8; CDR3: ASSGSGPGAGNTIY
J: TRBJ1-2; length: 12; V: TRBV7-9; CDR3: ASSLGGLNYGYT
J: TRBJ2-7; length: 12; V: TRBV5-1; CDR3: ASSLDYGTYEQY
J: TRBJ1-5; length: 12; V: TRBV6-5; CDR3: ASARQGLNQPQH
J: TRBJ2-3; length: 12; V: TRBV29-1; CDR3: SVGGARELDTQY
J: TRBJ2-3; length: 13; V: TRBV7-2; CDR3: ASSPMRGSTDTQY
J: TRBJ2-5; length: 13; V: TRBV10-3; CDR3: ATRLAPSVVETQY
J: TRBJ2-3; length: 14; V: TRBV24-1; CDR3: ATSDRTGDGTDTQY
J: TRBJ2-2; length: 13; V: TRBV2; CDR3: ASGRSVPGAGELF
J: TRBJ2-7; length: 10; V: TRBV29-1; CDR3: SVESGTYEQY
J: TRBJ2-1; length: 13; V: TRBV7-8; CDR3: ASSSGAGLRNEQF
J: TRBJ1-1; length: 13; V: TRBV6-5; CDR3: ASSYAAMMNTEAF
J: TRBJ2-1; length: 12; V: TRBV5-8; CDR3: ASSLEWSYNEQF
J: TRBJ1-5; length: 12; V: TRBV5-6; CDR3: ASSFSRQRQPQH
J: TRBJ2-5; length: 13; V: TRBV7-9; CDR3: ASSRLAGRQETQY
J: TRBJ2-2; length: 12; V: TRBV29-1; CDR3: SVEEPRGTGELF
J: TRBJ2-7; length: 12; V: TRBV20-1; CDR3: SASQGRGSYEQY
J: TRBJ1-2; length: 12; V: TRBV11-2; CDR3: ASSLWTGDYGYT
J: TRBJ1-4; length: 13; V: TRBV6-5; CDR3: ASRKRQGENEKLF
J: TRBJ2-5; length: 15; V: TRBV27; CDR3: ASSRPGLAGNQETQY
J: TRBJ1-1; length: 13; V: TRBV2; CDR3: ASTWGQGASAEAF
J: TRBJ2-1; length: 16; V: TRBV3-1/TRBV3-2; CDR3: ASRFSSGKVKVYNEQF
J: TRBJ1-5; length: 12; V: TRBV30; CDR3: AWSQDFSNQPQH
J: TRBJ1-5; length: 14; V: TRBV19; CDR3: ASSPLRGQGDQPQH
J: TRBJ1-1; length: 12; V: TRBV3-1/TRBV3-2; CDR3: ASSLGQMNTEAF
J: TRBJ1-6; length: 11; V: TRBV6-5; CDR3: ASSRGGVSPLH
J: TRBJ1-2; length: 11; V: TRBV30; CDR3: AWWTGGFYGYT
J: TRBJ2-7; length: 12; V: TRBV18; CDR3: ASSPAGGEDEQY
J: TRBJ1-6; length: 10; V: TRBV27; CDR3: ASSFISSPLH
J: TRBJ2-7; length: 15; V: TRBV7-6; CDR3: ASSLPSRAGLASEQY
J: TRBJ1-6; length: 16; V: TRBV5-6; CDR3: ASSARQGWYSYNSPLH
J: TRBJ1-2; length: 12; V: TRBV6-5; CDR3: ASSGVQGGYGYT